Below are 17 T cell receptor beta chains sequenced from a single sample in a study of cytomegalovirus exposure and HLA in healthy donors. The study ran its PCR with 60 Vbeta and 13 Jbeta primers. Generated by immunoSEQ multiplex PCR, the TCRdb table keeps only in-frame clones and is missing some. The sample contains some 150,000 clones, less than 85% of which appear only once. The sample consisted of PBMCs. These receptors originate from a middle-aged man in good health and CMV-seropositive.

This sequence joins TRBV7-6 and TRBJ1-3; 12 bases fit TRBD1. The CDR3 extends over 16 amino acids. Germline loops: CDR1 SGHVS, CDR2 FNYEAQ. Trimming cost V 3 bases and J 3 bases; bases outside gene matches: 3. CDR3 sequence: CASSLGQGAFGNTIYF. CDR3 DNA: TGTGCCAGCAGCTTGGGACAGGGGGCGTTTGGAAACACCATATATTTT.

The V call is TRBV20-1, the J call TRBJ2-3, with D tentatively TRBD2 (6 bases). CDR3 length: 11 amino acids. Germline CDR1 is DFQATT and CDR2 is SNEGSKA (reference sequence). V was pared by 6 bases and J by 5 bases, with 9 bases between. The CDR3 nucleotides read TGCAGTGCCCCGCGGGGAGATACGCAGTATTTT. This encodes CSAPRGDTQYF.

This clone occurred a few times. The chain links TRBV7-9 to TRBJ2-5, with a weak D call TRBD2 (5 bases). The V and J ends lost 6 bases and 2 bases respectively, with 10 bases between them. This CDR3 has 13 residues. Germline V gene sequence: CDR1 SEHNR, CDR2 FQNEAQ (reference sequence). CDR3 sequence (DNA): TGTGCCAGCAGTTTACGGACTCAAGAGACCCAGTACTTC. Protein: CASSLRTQETQYF.

The V gene is TRBV5-1, the J gene TRBJ1-2; D gene unclear. V was cut by 3 bases and J by 3 bases, with 18 bases left in between. CDR1 is SGHRS and CDR2 is YFSETQ in the germline V gene. This CDR3 is 16 amino acids long. In DNA form, the CDR3 reads TGCGCCAGCAGCTCGGCAAGAAGAGGGTCGGACTATGGCTACACCTTC. This translates into CASSSARRGSDYGYTF.

This clone was seen only once. The chain recombines TRBV19 with TRBJ1-5, with 10 positions matching TRBD1. The CDR3 has 15 residues. V shed 5 bases, J shed 3 bases, and the junction held 4 bases outside the gene matches. Germline V gives CDR1 LNHDA, CDR2 SQIVND (reference sequence). The CDR3 protein is CASSVGTGVNQPQHF. CDR3 nucleotide sequence: TGTGCCAGTAGTGTTGGGACAGGGGTCAATCAGCCCCAGCATTTT.

The chain carries TRBV28 and TRBJ2-3, with 9 bases identical to TRBD1. Germline V gene sequence: CDR1 MDHEN, CDR2 SYDVKM. There are 15 residues in the CDR3. V shed 6 bases, J shed 2 bases, and the junction held 6 bases outside the gene matches. CDR3: CASSGTGLSTDTQYF. CDR3 sequence (DNA): TGTGCCAGCAGCGGGACAGGGTTATCCACAGATACGCAGTATTTT.

The V and J genes are TRBV11-3 and TRBJ2-7; D gene uncertain. The CDR3 loop spans 11 amino acids. Trimming left V 5 bases short and J 1 base short, with 3 bases between. Germline assignment: CDR1 SGHNT and CDR2 YENEEA. Here the CDR3 DNA reads TGTGCCAGCAGCCATTCCTACGAGCAGTACTTC. Protein sequence: CASSHSYEQYF. The whole variable domain, remainder taken from reference TRBV11-3 and TRBJ2-7, is EAGVVQSPRYKIIEKKQPVAFWCNPISGHNTLYWYLQNLGQGPELLIRYENEEAVDDSQLPKDRFSAERLKGVDSTLKIQPAELGDSAVYLCASSHSYEQYFGPGTRLTVT.

The chain employs TRBV29-1 and TRBJ2-7; no reliable D call. Germline V gene data show CDR1 as SQVTM and CDR2 as ANQGSEA. The CDR3 length is 13 residues. The V gene lost 4 bases and the J gene lost 2 bases, with 12 bases spanning the gap. The CDR3 is CSVARLETYEQYF. The CDR3, as DNA: TGCAGCGTTGCCAGGCTGGAAACCTACGAGCAGTACTTC.

This clone was observed a few times. The chain employs TRBV19 and TRBJ2-7; 7 bases fit TRBD2. Germline CDR1 reads LNHDA; CDR2 reads SQIVND (reference sequence). With 4 bases clipped from V and 7 bases from J, the junction kept 4 bases outside the gene matches. This CDR3 region has 12 residues. The CDR3 DNA is TGTGCCAGTAGTACCAGGACTAGGGAGCAGTACTTC. Amino acid sequence: CASSTRTREQYF.

Written as DNA, the CDR3 is TGTGCCAGCAGTGAATATCGAGCGGGAGACGAGCAGTACTTC. Translating it yields CASSEYRAGDEQYF. J is TRBJ2-7 and V is TRBV25-1; 8 bases are shared with TRBD2. V trimming: 0 bases; J trimming: 5 bases; junction bases outside the gene matches: 3. Germline assignment: CDR1 MGHDK and CDR2 SYGVNS. The CDR3 loop spans 14 amino acids.

The V gene is TRBV18, the J gene TRBJ1-1; a possible D gene is TRBD1 (5 bases). This CDR3 comprises 13 residues. The germline V gene encodes CDR1 KGHSH and CDR2 LQKENI. Between the trimmed V and J ends, which lost 3 bases and 2 bases, there was a span of 7 bases. CDR3 sequence: CASSPRDNTEAFF. The CDR3 coding sequence is TGTGCCAGCTCACCCAGGGATAACACTGAAGCTTTCTTT.

The chain employs TRBV4-2 and TRBJ2-1; D might be TRBD1 (6 bases). CDR3 size: 16 residues. Deletions cut 0 bases from V and 2 bases from J, with 11 bases between. The V gene's germline CDR1 is LGHNA and CDR2 YNFKEQ. The CDR3 loop reads CASSQDRGGPYNEQFF. The CDR3 DNA is TGTGCCAGCAGCCAAGATCGTGGGGGCCCCTACAATGAGCAGTTCTTC.

J is TRBJ1-2 and V is TRBV9; D may be TRBD1 (5 bases). V was cut by 1 base and J by 2 bases, with 12 bases left in between. The CDR3 loop spans 15 amino acids. Per the germline V gene, CDR1 is SGDLS and CDR2 is YYNGEE. Written as DNA, the CDR3 is TGTGCCAGCAGCGTATCGCGGCAGGGCAACTATGGCTACACCTTC. Protein sequence: CASSVSRQGNYGYTF. Full variable domain (remainder filled in from reference TRBV9 and TRBJ1-2): DSGVTQTPKHLITATGQRVTLRCSPRSGDLSVYWYQQSLDQGLQFLIQYYNGEERAKGNILERFSAQQFPDLHSELNLSSLELGDSALYFCASSVSRQGNYGYTFGSGTRLTVV.

This clone was detected a few times. The V and J genes are TRBV6-5 and TRBJ2-2, with D tentatively TRBD1 (7 bases). The CDR3 has 16 amino acids. Germline CDR1 reads MNHEY; CDR2 reads SVGAGI. V gave up 0 bases and J gave up 9 bases, with 17 bases separating them. CDR3 nucleotides: TGTGCCAGCAGTTACTCGAGGAGGGGGCGGGATCGGGAGCTGTTTTTT. This translates into CASSYSRRGRDRELFF.

The chain couples TRBV7-9 to TRBJ1-2, with TRBD1 matching 7 bases. Germline V gives CDR1 SEHNR, CDR2 FQNEAQ (reference sequence). The CDR3 covers 16 residues. The ends lost 0 bases at V and 5 bases at J; junction bases unmatched: 9. For the CDR3, the DNA is TGTGCCAGCAGCTTAGCCGCGAAGGGGGCATTGTATGGCTACACCTTC. It translates to CASSLAAKGALYGYTF.

The chain recombines TRBV19 with TRBJ2-1; possibly TRBD2 for D (6 bases). Germline lookup yields CDR1 LNHDA and CDR2 SQIVND (reference sequence). The germline V and J ends were trimmed by 3 bases and 15 bases, with 33 bases remaining between them. This CDR3 is 18 amino acids long. This chain's CDR3 is CASSMSLRPGLLGIRLFF. CDR3 nucleotides: TGTGCCAGTAGTATGAGCCTACGACCGGGACTCCTGGGCATACGGTTGTTCTTC.

The sample holds a few counts of this clone. The chain is built from TRBV28 and TRBJ2-7, with 14 bases that match TRBD2. This CDR3 has 14 residues. Looked up from germline, CDR1 is MDHEN and CDR2 is SYDVKM. Trimming cost V 10 bases and J 5 bases; bases outside gene matches: 7. CDR3: CATTPGLAGDEQYF. In nucleotides, the CDR3 is TGTGCCACCACTCCGGGACTAGCGGGGGACGAGCAGTACTTC.